These 21 T cell receptor beta chains originate from one sample sequenced in a study of cytomegalovirus exposure and HLA in healthy donors. The PCR employed 60 Vbeta primers together with 13 Jbeta primers. Generated by immunoSEQ multiplex PCR, the TCRdb table keeps only in-frame clones and is missing some. Of about 77,000 clones listed, roughly four fifths were seen once; the top ten hold approximately 4.5%. Material: PBMCs. These receptors were collected from a man aged 40-50 years in good health and CMV-seronegative.

The genes are TRBV7-2 and TRBJ2-2; 12 positions agree with TRBD2. This CDR3 contains 17 residues. V gave up 1 base and J gave up 5 bases; unmatched junction bases: 5. Germline lookup yields CDR1 SGHTA and CDR2 FQGNSA. The CDR3 nucleotides read TGTGCCAGCAGCTTAGGGGGGGGGACTAGCGGGACCGGGGAGCTGTTTTTT. Residues: CASSLGGGTSGTGELFF.

This chain uses TRBV5-5 with TRBJ1-5; tentatively, D is TRBD1 (6 bases). Trimming left V 4 bases short and J 2 bases short, with 13 bases between. The CDR3 has 15 amino acids. Germline V gene lookup returns CDR1 SGHKS and CDR2 YYEKEE (reference sequence). This chain's CDR3 is CASSLLGAGNQPQHF. The CDR3 coding sequence is TGTGCCAGCAGCCTTTTGGGGGCGGGCAATCAGCCCCAGCATTTT.

The DNA for the CDR3 is TGTGCCAGCAGCGTAGCCAAGCACACAGTCAACCCGAATGAGCAGTTCTTC. Encoded protein: CASSVAKHTVNPNEQFF. The rearrangement uses TRBV9 and TRBJ2-1; D is unresolved. V lost 0 bases and J lost 7, with 20 bases in between. The CDR3 sequence is 17 residues long. The germline V gene has CDR1 SGDLS and CDR2 YYNGEE.

The chain joins TRBV29-1 to TRBJ2-1; 7 nucleotides agree with TRBD2. In germline, CDR1 is SQVTM, CDR2 ANQGSEA. The CDR3 totals 11 residues. Unmatched junction bases numbered 5, after V lost 5 bases and J lost 10 bases. The CDR3 region has the DNA TGCAGCGTTCGTAATAGCGGGGAGCAGTTCTTC. This translates into CSVRNSGEQFF.

This rearrangement joins TRBV4-2 to TRBJ2-7; a possible D gene is TRBD2 (6 bases). Germline-derived CDR1 and CDR2 are LGHNA and YNFKEQ. The V end lost 7 bases, the J end lost 1 base, and 17 bases lay between the germline ends. The CDR3 extends over 15 amino acids. CDR3: CASTLNLGGSYEQYF. The DNA of the CDR3 is TGTGCCAGCACCCTCAACCTGGGGGGATCCTACGAGCAGTACTTC.

V is TRBV5-1 and J is TRBJ2-3; D is perhaps TRBD2 (6 bases). This CDR3 is 18 amino acids long. The germline CDR1 and CDR2 sequences are SGHRS and YFSETQ. The germline V and J ends were trimmed by 3 bases and 0 bases, with 20 bases remaining between them. The CDR3, as DNA: TGCGCCAGCAGCTGGGGGACTCACGGGACCTTTAGCACAGATACGCAGTATTTT. Its translation is CASSWGTHGTFSTDTQYF.

The chain's CDR3 is CASSQDRGRQPQHF. In nucleotides, the CDR3 is TGTGCCAGCAGTCAGGACAGGGGGAGACAGCCCCAGCATTTT. V usage is TRBV2 and J usage is TRBJ1-5; 10 bases agree with TRBD1. V shed 5 bases, J shed 7 bases, and the junction held 5 bases outside the gene matches. The CDR3 is 14 residues long. The germline CDR1 and CDR2 sequences are SNHLY and FYNNEI.

The CDR3 sequence: CASSSSGLITDTQYF. The CDR3 DNA sequence: TGTGCCAGCAGTTCTAGCGGCCTTATCACAGATACGCAGTATTTT. This chain joins TRBV28 and TRBJ2-3; 7 bases fit TRBD2. This CDR3 spans 15 amino acids. The germline V gene encodes CDR1 MDHEN and CDR2 SYDVKM. V dropped 4 bases and J dropped 2; count of bases not matched to a gene: 6. The complete variable domain, with remaining parts taken from reference TRBV28 and TRBJ2-3, reads DVKVTQSSRYLVKRTGEKVFLECVQDMDHENMFWYRQDPGLGLRLIYFSYDVKMKEKGDIPEGYSVSREKKERFSLILESASTNQTSMYLCASSSSGLITDTQYFGPGTRLTVL.

This chain joins TRBV9 and TRBJ1-2, with TRBD1 identical over 9 bases. J gave up 4 bases and V 0 bases, and 4 bases lay outside the gene matches. The CDR3 loop spans 15 amino acids. Per germline, CDR1 SGDLS and CDR2 YYNGEE. The CDR3 nucleotides are TGTGCCAGCAGCGTAGGTGTACAGGGGGCCTATGGCTACACCTTC. Protein product: CASSVGVQGAYGYTF.

V is TRBV9 and J is TRBJ1-1, with D tentatively TRBD1 (5 bases). Germline lookup yields CDR1 SGDLS and CDR2 YYNGEE. V was shortened by 0 bases and J by 3 bases, with 15 bases between the two germline ends. The CDR3 consists of 16 residues. Written as DNA, the CDR3 is TGTGCCAGCAGCGTAGCCGCAGGGTCGACGCACACTGAAGCTTTCTTT. Protein product: CASSVAAGSTHTEAFF.

The V gene is TRBV7-8, the J gene TRBJ2-1; D uncertain. Germline V gene lookup returns CDR1 SGHVS and CDR2 FQNEAQ. V lost 2 bases to trimming and J lost 9 bases, with 8 bases between them. The CDR3 loop spans 12 amino acids. CDR3 loop: CASSLLLAEQFF. Here the CDR3 DNA reads TGTGCCAGCAGCTTATTGTTGGCTGAGCAGTTCTTC.

This clone was picked up one time. This rearrangement joins TRBV4-2 to TRBJ2-7, with 7 nucleotides matching TRBD2. The germline gives CDR1 LGHNA, CDR2 YNFKEQ. Germline trimming cut 8 bases from V and 3 bases from J; bases unmatched to any gene: 10. The CDR3 contains 14 residues. The CDR3 region has the DNA TGTGCCAGCTCTGCGGGGGTGGGGCGCTACGAGCAGTACTTC. Its translation: CASSAGVGRYEQYF.

This chain joins TRBV5-1 and TRBJ2-1; 8 nucleotides match TRBD1. CDR1 SGHRS and CDR2 YFSETQ come from the germline V gene. This CDR3 has 17 residues. J was trimmed by 4 bases and V by 4 bases; bases with no gene match: 13. The CDR3: CASSGEPGTGAYNEQFF. The CDR3 DNA follows: TGCGCCAGCAGCGGAGAACCCGGGACAGGTGCTTACAATGAGCAGTTCTTC.

The chain employs TRBV6-5 and TRBJ1-1, with 10 bases aligning to TRBD1. Germline CDR1 is MNHEY and CDR2 is SVGAGI. V dropped 6 bases and J dropped 4; count of bases not matched to a gene: 8. The CDR3 is made up of 15 amino acids. The CDR3 spells CASSPTGGKGTEAFF. The DNA of the CDR3 is TGTGCCAGCAGCCCGACAGGGGGCAAAGGCACTGAAGCTTTCTTT.

This chain uses TRBV6-6 with TRBJ2-2, with D unclear. V shed 5 bases and J shed 1 base, with 5 bases lying between them. Germline V lookup: CDR1 MNHNY, CDR2 SVGAGI (reference sequence). The CDR3 has 13 residues. The CDR3 loop is CASSRLNTGELFF. DNA for the CDR3: TGTGCCAGCAGTAGACTGAACACCGGGGAGCTGTTTTTT.

This clone was detected a few times. The rearrangement links TRBV7-9 to TRBJ2-1; 13 bases line up with TRBD2. The J segment lost 15 bases and the V segment lost 4 bases, leaving 3 bases of the junction unmatched. The CDR3 totals 12 residues. The V gene's germline CDR1 is SEHNR and CDR2 FQNEAQ (reference sequence). The CDR3 reads CASSSRTSGRFF. As DNA, the CDR3 is TGTGCCAGCAGCTCGAGGACTAGCGGGAGGTTCTTC.

J is TRBJ1-1 and V is TRBV7-9; tentative D call: TRBD1 (5 bases). CDR1 and CDR2 (germline): SEHNR, FQNEAQ (reference sequence). The V gene lost 5 bases and the J gene lost 0 bases, with 19 bases spanning the gap. This CDR3 has 17 residues. The chain's CDR3 is CASSLVSGGPLNTEAFF. The CDR3 bases are TGTGCCAGCAGCCTAGTGTCGGGGGGACCTTTGAACACTGAAGCTTTCTTT.

The chain recombines TRBV4-3 with TRBJ2-7; perhaps TRBD2 as D (6 bases). There are 15 residues in the CDR3. Germline CDR1 reads LGHNA; CDR2 reads YSLEER. Trimming pared 3 bases from V and 0 bases from J, leaving 12 bases between. The CDR3 region has the DNA TGCGCCAGCAGCCAGGTAGGAGGGAGCTCCTACGAGCAGTACTTC. Amino acid sequence: CASSQVGGSSYEQYF.

The J gene is TRBJ2-7, the V gene TRBV7-9, with a tentative D call TRBD2 (5 bases). This CDR3 spans 15 amino acids. V lost 1 base, J lost 2 bases, and 12 bases lay in between. Germline CDR1 reads SEHNR; CDR2 reads FQNEAQ (reference sequence). CDR3 coding DNA: TGTGCCAGCAGCTTAGAAGGTAGCGCAACCTACGAGCAGTACTTC. Translation: CASSLEGSATYEQYF.

V is TRBV28 and J is TRBJ2-1; 12 nucleotides align to TRBD2. CDR1 MDHEN and CDR2 SYDVKM come from the germline V gene. The CDR3 spans 16 residues. V shed 7 bases and J 4 bases; nucleotides not matched to a gene: 8. The CDR3 DNA is TGTGCCAGCAAACCCTGGACTAGCGGGGTATACAATGAGCAGTTCTTC. This sequence encodes CASKPWTSGVYNEQFF.

CDR3 sequence (DNA): TGCGCCAGCAGCTCCTCTAGCGGGAGGGCCGGGGAGACCCAGTACTTC. It yields the protein CASSSSSGRAGETQYF. V usage is TRBV5-1 and J usage is TRBJ2-5; 12 bases line up with TRBD2. J was trimmed by 5 bases and V by 3 bases; bases with no gene match: 8. This CDR3 spans 16 amino acids. Germline CDR1 reads SGHRS; CDR2 reads YFSETQ.